These 18 T cell receptor beta chains were sequenced from one sample in a study of CD4 T cells in relation to SARS-CoV-2 and coronaviruses. Measured with immunoSEQ multiplex PCR; TCRdb has only the in-frame clones, and not every one. The table has 24,000 or so clones, around 76% seen once. No antigen is known for these receptors. Unexposed donor CD4+ T cells date from about 2010-2019, before the COVID-19 pandemic. After approximately ten days of culture, CD4+ T cells were isolated. Input material: CD4+ T cells from PBMCs, cultured in vitro. These receptors were taken from a human donor in good health.

The gene calls are TRBV29-1 and TRBJ2-5, with 13 bases matching TRBD2. Germline CDR1 SQVTM, CDR2 ANQGSEA. The CDR3 has 14 amino acids. With 8 bases clipped from V and 3 bases from J, the junction kept 6 bases outside the gene matches. The CDR3 reads CSFGTSGTKETQYF. The CDR3 DNA reads TGCAGCTTCGGGACTAGCGGGACAAAAGAGACCCAGTACTTC.

V gene TRBV6-5 combines with J gene TRBJ1-2; unclear D gene. Germline-derived CDR1 and CDR2 are MNHEY and SVGAGI. The V end was cut by 6 bases, the J end by 8 bases, with 19 bases between. CDR3 length: 14 amino acids. The CDR3 bases are TGTGCCAGCAGCCCGGTTGTCCTGGGAAGAGGCTACACCTTC. It is translated as CASSPVVLGRGYTF.

The gene calls are TRBV7-2 and TRBJ2-1; 8 bases are shared with TRBD2. The CDR3 is made up of 14 amino acids. CDR1 SGHTA and CDR2 FQGNSA come from the germline V gene. V shed 3 bases, J shed 6 bases, and the junction held 4 bases outside the gene matches. In DNA, the CDR3 is TGTGCCAGCAGCTTGGGACTAGTGGTCAATGAGCAGTTCTTC. This codes for CASSLGLVVNEQFF.

The rearrangement uses TRBV3-1 (or the pseudogene TRBV3-2) and TRBJ2-7; D uncertain. Trimming shortened V by 7 bases and J by 2 bases, and 21 bases separated the two germline ends. This CDR3 region has 16 residues. Germline assignment: CDR1 LGHDT and CDR2 YNNKEL (reference sequence). CDR3 in amino acids: CASTPSYARSPYEQYF. The CDR3 DNA is TGTGCCAGCACCCCTTCCTACGCGCGTTCCCCCTACGAGCAGTACTTC.

This clone has a handful of counts. The CDR3 protein is CASSFQGDTEAFF. The CDR3 DNA sequence: TGTGCCAGCAGTTTTCAGGGAGATACTGAAGCTTTCTTT. The chain joins TRBV12-3 or TRBV12-4 to TRBJ1-1; D perhaps matches TRBD1 (5 bases). Trimming shortened V by 3 bases and J by 5 bases, and 10 bases separated the two germline ends. There are 13 residues in the CDR3.

This clone has more than one count but fewer than ten. This chain links TRBV29-1 with TRBJ1-4; TRBD1 agrees at 8 bases. The CDR3 totals 13 residues. With V trimmed by 7 bases and J by 8 bases, 9 bases remained unmatched. CDR1 is SQVTM and CDR2 is ANQGSEA in the germline V gene. The CDR3: CSARDRIGEKLFF. Here the CDR3 DNA reads TGCAGCGCTCGGGACAGGATCGGAGAAAAACTGTTTTTT.

The chain links TRBV27 to TRBJ2-7; possible D gene TRBD1, 6 bases. The V end was cut by 4 bases, the J end by 3 bases, with 16 bases between. CDR3 length: 15 residues. CDR1 MNHEY and CDR2 SMNVEV come from the germline V gene (reference sequence). CDR3: CASSSPPRGIYEQYF. The CDR3 DNA reads as TGTGCCAGCAGTTCCCCCCCCAGGGGTATCTACGAGCAGTACTTC.

The chain employs TRBV4-3 and TRBJ1-3; 7 bases are shared with TRBD1. The J segment lost 0 bases and the V segment lost 3 bases, leaving 2 bases of the junction unmatched. Germline V CDR1 and CDR2: LGHNA, YSLEER. This CDR3 has 15 residues. Here the CDR3 reads CASSQGQNSGNTIYF. The CDR3 DNA reads as TGCGCCAGCAGCCAGGGACAGAACTCTGGAAACACCATATATTTT.

The chain combines TRBV19 with TRBJ2-1; D is uncertain. Germline CDR1 is LNHDA and CDR2 is SQIVND (reference sequence). Trimming removed 5 bases at V and 0 bases at J, with 11 bases between. CDR3 length equals 15 residues. The DNA for the CDR3 is TGTGCCAGTAGTTTTGGAGCCCGCTCCTACAATGAGCAGTTCTTC. Its protein is CASSFGARSYNEQFF.

The chain has TRBV7-7 and TRBJ1-5; a weak D match, TRBD1 (5 bases). This CDR3 contains 13 residues. V shed 4 bases and J shed 10 bases, with 14 bases lying between them. The germline V gene encodes CDR1 SSHAT and CDR2 FNYEAQ (reference sequence). The CDR3 reads CASSSDKTGPQHF. In DNA form, the CDR3 reads TGTGCCAGCAGCTCGGACAAAACAGGACCCCAGCATTTT.

The chain combines TRBV5-1 with TRBJ2-5; weak D call: TRBD1 (6 bases). Germline V gives CDR1 SGHRS, CDR2 YFSETQ. This CDR3 contains 16 residues. V was pared by 5 bases and J by 5 bases, with 22 bases between. The CDR3 sequence: CASRETGHKKGETQYF. The CDR3 DNA follows: TGCGCCAGCAGGGAAACAGGGCACAAAAAGGGGGAGACCCAGTACTTC.

CDR3 loop: CASSPTWDGYNEQFF. CDR3 coding DNA: TGTGCCAGCAGCCCGACGTGGGACGGCTACAATGAGCAGTTCTTC. This chain connects TRBV3-1 (or the pseudogene TRBV3-2) to TRBJ2-1; possibly TRBD1 or TRBD2 for D (5 bases each). Per germline, CDR1 LGHDT and CDR2 YNNKEL (reference sequence). Deletions cut 4 bases from V and 3 bases from J, with 13 bases between. The length of the CDR3 is 15 residues.

This chain joins TRBV7-9 and TRBJ2-7; D is tentatively TRBD1 or TRBD2 (5 bases each). Trimming removed 1 base from V and 7 bases from J, with 11 bases in between. CDR3 length equals 13 residues. CDR1 is SEHNR and CDR2 is FQNEAQ in the germline V gene (reference sequence). The CDR3 DNA follows: TGTGCCAGCAGCTTAGGAGAGGGGCGGGAGCAGTACTTC. Amino acid sequence: CASSLGEGREQYF.

This clone was seen a few times. The chain is built from TRBV10-1 and TRBJ2-1; 11 bases map to TRBD2. CDR1 and CDR2 (germline): WNHNN, SYGVQD (reference sequence). The CDR3 contains 14 residues. V lost 4 bases to trimming and J lost 6 bases; unmatched junction nucleotides: 2. CDR3 protein: CASSASGGTNEQFF. The DNA of the CDR3 is TGCGCCAGCAGTGCTAGCGGGGGGACCAATGAGCAGTTCTTC.

Written as DNA, the CDR3 is TGTGCCAGCAGCGCTAGGACCCCGGGCTACGAGCAGTACTTC. It codes for CASSARTPGYEQYF. The chain combines TRBV9 with TRBJ2-7; D is unclear. Germline V lookup: CDR1 SGDLS, CDR2 YYNGEE. Trimming took off 3 bases at V and 3 bases at J, with 13 bases between the two ends. The CDR3 spans 14 residues.

The table lists this clone with a count of one. The chain has TRBV27 and TRBJ1-2; weak D call: TRBD1 (5 bases). The CDR3 contains 13 residues. Germline lookup yields CDR1 MNHEY and CDR2 SMNVEV (reference sequence). Deletions cut 8 bases from V and 4 bases from J, with 14 bases between. The CDR3 reads CASGRLGVYGYTF. CDR3 nucleotides: TGTGCCAGCGGTCGACTAGGGGTCTATGGCTACACCTTC.

CDR3 loop: CASSGRTGGVDDSPLHF. The CDR3 coding sequence is TGTGCCAGCAGCGGCAGGACAGGGGGCGTCGACGATTCACCCCTCCACTTT. The rearrangement uses TRBV9 and TRBJ1-6; TRBD1 aligns across 11 bases. There are 17 residues in the CDR3. CDR1 is SGDLS and CDR2 is YYNGEE in the germline V gene. V was pared by 3 bases and J by 8 bases, with 10 bases of the junction left unmatched.

V is TRBV4-1 and J is TRBJ2-7; D is uncertain. Germline CDR1 and CDR2: MGHRA and YSYEKL. V was clipped by 2 bases and J by 5 bases, with 10 bases between them. The length of the CDR3 is 13 residues. The DNA of the CDR3 is TGCGCCAGCAGCCAACACGGTGAAGACGAGCAGTACTTC. Protein product: CASSQHGEDEQYF.